This T cell receptor beta chain is drawn from a study of blood T cell repertoires in COVID-19. As for the study in general: The origin of the acute and convalescent COVID-19 samples was the United States, Italy and Spain.

In terms of age and location, participants ranged from about 18 to 89 years and lived in under 30 US areas. Germline CDR1 SGHKS, CDR2 YYEKEE (reference sequence). The CDR3 extends over 12 amino acids. The V gene lost 4 bases and the J gene lost 4 bases, with 8 bases spanning the gap. Original methodology: Estimated nucleated cell counts came from reference gene primer amplification. Clones were sequenced by immunoSEQ multiplex PCR, and TCRdb holds only the in-frame ones, with some missing. The D gene and trimming were derived from the DNA, and the V and J assignments and clone size from that table. The sample has roughly 200,000 clones; more than 70% are singletons.

Material for sequencing was PBMCs or T cells enriched from blood (not recorded which). The origin of this receptor is a man aged 35 to 55 who had recovered from COVID-19. The chain combines TRBV5-5 with TRBJ1-2; no reliable D call. CDR3: CASSPGLYGYTF. The CDR3, as DNA: TGTGCCAGCAGCCCCGGTCTCTATGGCTACACCTTC. The full variable domain, rest sourced from reference TRBV5-5 and TRBJ1-2, is DAGVTQSPTHLIKTRGQQVTLRCSPISGHKSVSWYQQVLGQGPQFIFQYYEKEERGRGNFPDRFSARQFPNYSSELNVNALLLGDSALYLCASSPGLYGYTFGSGTRLTVV.